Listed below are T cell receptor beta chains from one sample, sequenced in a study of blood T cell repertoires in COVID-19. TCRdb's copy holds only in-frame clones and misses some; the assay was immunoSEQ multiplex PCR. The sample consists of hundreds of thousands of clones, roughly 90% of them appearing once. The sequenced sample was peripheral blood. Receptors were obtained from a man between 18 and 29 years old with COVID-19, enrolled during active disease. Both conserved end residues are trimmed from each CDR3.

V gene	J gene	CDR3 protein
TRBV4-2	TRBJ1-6	ASSQGGTAKSTNSPLH
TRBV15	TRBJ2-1	ATSRDPGGLGNEQF
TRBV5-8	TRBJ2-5	ASSLQTGYETQY
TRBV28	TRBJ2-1	ASSLGAPSEQF
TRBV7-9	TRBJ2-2	ASSPRGGRGGTGELF
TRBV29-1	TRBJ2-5	SVGPSGPETQY
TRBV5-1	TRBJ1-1	ASVSGTGGAGMNTEAF
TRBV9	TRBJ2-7	ASSATGTGRYEQY
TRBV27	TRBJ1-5	ASSHRVFQPQH
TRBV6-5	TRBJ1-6	ASSSGQGDSPLH
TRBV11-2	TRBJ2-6	ASSSINRGQPSGANVLT
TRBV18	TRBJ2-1	ASSGTGTGSYNEQF
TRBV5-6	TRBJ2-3	ASSPGLRTSTDTQY
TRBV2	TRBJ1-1	ASSHRETRGAF
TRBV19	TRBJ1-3	ASSSRGLRGTGNTIY
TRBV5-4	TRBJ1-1	ASSHPGRGGTNTEAF
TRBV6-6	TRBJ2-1	ASSAGGVYNEQF
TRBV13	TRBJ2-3	ASSHHGLAKDTQY
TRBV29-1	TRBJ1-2	SVAREGGYT
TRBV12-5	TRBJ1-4	ASGPPPGNEKLF
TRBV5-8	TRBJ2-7	ASSGIAGGLEQY
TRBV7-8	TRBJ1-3	ASSRQGLSGNTIY
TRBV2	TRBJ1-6	ASSEHGTGNSPLH
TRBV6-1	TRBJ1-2	ASSEGAGVGGYT
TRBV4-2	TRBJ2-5	ASSQEGTEETQY
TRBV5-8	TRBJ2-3	ASSPQGRLDTQY
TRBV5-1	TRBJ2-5	ASSLVSGGRETQY
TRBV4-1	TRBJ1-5	ASSQGLGEGDQPQH
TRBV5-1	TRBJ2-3	ASRGPSTDTQY